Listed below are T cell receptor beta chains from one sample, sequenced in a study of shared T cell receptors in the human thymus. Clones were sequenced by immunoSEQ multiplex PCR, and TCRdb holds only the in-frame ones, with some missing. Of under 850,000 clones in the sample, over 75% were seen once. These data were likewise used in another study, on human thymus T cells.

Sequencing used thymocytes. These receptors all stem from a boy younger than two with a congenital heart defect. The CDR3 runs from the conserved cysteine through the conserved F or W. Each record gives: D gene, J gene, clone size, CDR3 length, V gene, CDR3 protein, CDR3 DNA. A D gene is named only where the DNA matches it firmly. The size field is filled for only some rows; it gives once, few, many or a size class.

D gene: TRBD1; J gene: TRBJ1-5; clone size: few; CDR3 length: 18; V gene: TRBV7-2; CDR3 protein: CASSFRDRQTFDNQPQHF; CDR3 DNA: TGTGCCAGCAGCTTCCGGGACAGGCAAACTTTCGACAATCAGCCCCAGCATTTT
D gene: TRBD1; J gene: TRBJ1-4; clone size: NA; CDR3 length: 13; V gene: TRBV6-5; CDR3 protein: CASSYTGQGSLFF; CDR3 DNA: TGTGCCAGCAGTTACACAGGACAGGGAAGTCTGTTTTTT
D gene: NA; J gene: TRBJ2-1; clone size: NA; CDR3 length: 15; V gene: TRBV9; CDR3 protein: CASSFDPSGINEQFF; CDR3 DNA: TGTGCCAGCAGCTTTGACCCCTCGGGGATAAATGAGCAGTTCTTC
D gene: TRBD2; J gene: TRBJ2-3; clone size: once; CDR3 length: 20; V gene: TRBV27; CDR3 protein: CASRTFPGTSGKTRTDTQYF; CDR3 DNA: TGTGCCAGCAGGACTTTCCCCGGGACTAGCGGAAAAACACGGACAGATACGCAGTATTTT
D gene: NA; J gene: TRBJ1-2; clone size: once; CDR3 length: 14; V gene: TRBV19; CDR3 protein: CASSIGELNYGYTF; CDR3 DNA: TGTGCCAGTAGTATAGGTGAACTTAACTATGGCTACACCTTC
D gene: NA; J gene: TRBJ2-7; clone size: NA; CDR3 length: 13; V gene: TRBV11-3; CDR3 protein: CASSSSTVNEQYF; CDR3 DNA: TGTGCCAGCAGCTCCTCGACAGTAAACGAGCAGTACTTC
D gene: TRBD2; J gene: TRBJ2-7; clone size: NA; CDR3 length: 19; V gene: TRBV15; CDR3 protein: CATSSARGEGRDSSYEQYF; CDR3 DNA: TGTGCCACCAGCAGTGCCCGTGGTGAAGGGAGGGACTCTTCCTACGAGCAGTACTTC
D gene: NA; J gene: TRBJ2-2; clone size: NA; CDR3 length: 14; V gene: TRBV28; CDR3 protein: CATNRVVTPGELFF; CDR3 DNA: TGTGCCACGAACCGGGTCGTCACGCCCGGGGAGCTGTTTTTT
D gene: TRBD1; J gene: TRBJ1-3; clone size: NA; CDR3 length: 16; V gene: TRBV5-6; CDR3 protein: CASSLGTDASGNTIYF; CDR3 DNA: TGTGCCAGCAGCCTCGGGACAGACGCCTCTGGAAACACCATATATTTT
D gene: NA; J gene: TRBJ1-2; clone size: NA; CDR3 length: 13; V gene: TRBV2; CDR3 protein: CASIRDTYYGYTF; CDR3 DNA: TGTGCCAGCATTCGGGACACATACTATGGCTACACCTTC
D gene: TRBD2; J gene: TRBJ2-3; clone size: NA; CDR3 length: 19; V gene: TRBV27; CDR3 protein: CASSSTRRASGSITDTQYF; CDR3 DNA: TGTGCCAGCAGTTCGACTCGGCGGGCTAGCGGGAGTATCACGGATACGCAGTATTTT
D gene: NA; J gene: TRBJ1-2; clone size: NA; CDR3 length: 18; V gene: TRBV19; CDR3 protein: CASSKDRGIQYYPYGYTF; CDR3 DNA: TGTGCCAGTAGTAAAGATCGAGGGATCCAATATTACCCATATGGCTACACCTTC
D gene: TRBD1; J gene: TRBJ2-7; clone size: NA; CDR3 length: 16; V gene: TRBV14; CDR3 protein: CASSPSRDRETYEQYF; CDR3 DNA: TGTGCCAGCAGCCCTTCCCGGGACAGGGAGACCTACGAGCAGTACTTC
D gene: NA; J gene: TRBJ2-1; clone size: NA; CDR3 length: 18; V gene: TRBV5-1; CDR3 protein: CASSAAVDRPPTYNEQFF; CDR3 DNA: TGCGCCAGCAGCGCCGCCGTTGACAGGCCCCCTACTTACAATGAGCAGTTCTTC
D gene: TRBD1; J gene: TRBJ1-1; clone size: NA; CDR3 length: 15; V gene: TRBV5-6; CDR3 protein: CASRFTGQANTEAFF; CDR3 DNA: TGTGCCAGCAGGTTTACGGGACAGGCGAACACTGAAGCTTTCTTT
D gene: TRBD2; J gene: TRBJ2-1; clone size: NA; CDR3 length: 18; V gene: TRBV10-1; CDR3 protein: CASSDVELAFSSYNEQFF; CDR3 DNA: TGCGCCAGCAGTGACGTTGAACTAGCGTTTAGCTCCTACAATGAGCAGTTCTTC
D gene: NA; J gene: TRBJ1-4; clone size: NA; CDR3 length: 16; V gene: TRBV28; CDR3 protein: CASSLWVRGAGEKLFF; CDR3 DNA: TGTGCCAGCAGTTTATGGGTGAGGGGTGCGGGGGAAAAACTGTTTTTT
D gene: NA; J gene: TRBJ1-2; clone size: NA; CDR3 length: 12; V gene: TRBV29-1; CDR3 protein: CSVYGTPGGYTF; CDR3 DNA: TGCAGCGTCTACGGGACTCCTGGTGGCTACACCTTC
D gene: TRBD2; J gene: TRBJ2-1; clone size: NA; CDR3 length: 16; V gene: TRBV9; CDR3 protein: CASTPEGTSGRDEQFF; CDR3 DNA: TGTGCCAGCACCCCCGAGGGGACTAGCGGGAGGGATGAGCAGTTCTTC
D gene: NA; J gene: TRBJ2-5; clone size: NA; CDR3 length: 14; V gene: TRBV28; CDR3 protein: CASSPLESRKTQYF; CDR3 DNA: TGTGCCAGCAGTCCCCTAGAGTCCCGAAAGACCCAGTACTTC
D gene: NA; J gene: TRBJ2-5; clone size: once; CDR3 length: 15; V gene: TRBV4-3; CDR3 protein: CASSQDRKIRETQYF; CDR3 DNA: TGCGCCAGCAGCCAAGATCGCAAGATCCGGGAGACCCAGTACTTC
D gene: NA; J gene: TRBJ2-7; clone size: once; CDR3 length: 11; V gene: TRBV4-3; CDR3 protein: CASSHGGEQYF; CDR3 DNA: TGCGCCAGCAGCCACGGGGGTGAGCAGTACTTC
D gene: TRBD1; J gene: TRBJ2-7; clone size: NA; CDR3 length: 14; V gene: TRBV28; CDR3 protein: CASSFVQGAWEQYF; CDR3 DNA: TGTGCCAGCAGTTTTGTACAGGGGGCTTGGGAGCAGTACTTC
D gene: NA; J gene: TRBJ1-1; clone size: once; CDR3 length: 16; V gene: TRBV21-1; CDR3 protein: CASSKVDGALNTEAFF; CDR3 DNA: TGTGCCAGCAGCAAAGTCGATGGGGCGTTGAACACTGAAGCTTTCTTT
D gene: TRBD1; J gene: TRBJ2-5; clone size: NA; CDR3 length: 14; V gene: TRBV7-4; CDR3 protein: CASNRDRGSETQYF; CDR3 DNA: TGTGCCAGTAACCGGGACAGGGGGTCGGAGACCCAGTACTTC
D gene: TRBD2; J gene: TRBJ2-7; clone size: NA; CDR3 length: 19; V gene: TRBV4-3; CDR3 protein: CASSQDRPRTSGLPYEQYF; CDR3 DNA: TGCGCCAGCAGCCAAGATCGGCCCAGGACTAGCGGCCTACCCTACGAGCAGTACTTC
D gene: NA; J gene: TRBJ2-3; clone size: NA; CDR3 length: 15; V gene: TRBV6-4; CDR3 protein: CASSDPGNGYPTQYF; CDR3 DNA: TGTGCCAGCAGTGACCCAGGGAATGGGTACCCGACGCAGTATTTT
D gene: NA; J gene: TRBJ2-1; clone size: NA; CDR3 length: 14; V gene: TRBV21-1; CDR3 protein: CASSAGDALNEQFF; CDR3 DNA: TGTGCCAGCAGCGCGGGCGACGCCCTCAATGAGCAGTTCTTC
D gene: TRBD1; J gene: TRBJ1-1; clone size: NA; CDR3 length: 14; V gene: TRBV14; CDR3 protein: CASSQRDSTTEAFF; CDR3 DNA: TGTGCCAGCAGCCAACGGGACAGTACTACTGAAGCTTTCTTT
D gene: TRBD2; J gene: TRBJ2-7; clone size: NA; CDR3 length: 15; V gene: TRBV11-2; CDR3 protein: CASSRGSGMRYEQYF; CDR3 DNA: TGTGCCAGCAGCCGGGGGAGCGGGATGCGATACGAGCAGTACTTC
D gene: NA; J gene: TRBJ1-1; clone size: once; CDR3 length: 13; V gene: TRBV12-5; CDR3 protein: CAFQGSEKTEAFF; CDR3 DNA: TGTGCTTTTCAGGGATCCGAGAAAACTGAAGCTTTCTTT
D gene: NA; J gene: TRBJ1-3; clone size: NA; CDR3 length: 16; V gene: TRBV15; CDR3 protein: CATSGRAPHSGNTIYF; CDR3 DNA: TGTGCCACCAGCGGGAGGGCCCCCCACTCTGGAAACACCATATATTTT
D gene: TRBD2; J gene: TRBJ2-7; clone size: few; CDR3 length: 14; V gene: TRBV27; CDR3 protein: CASGIAGGPGEQYF; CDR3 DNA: TGTGCCAGCGGAATAGCGGGAGGGCCCGGCGAGCAGTACTTC
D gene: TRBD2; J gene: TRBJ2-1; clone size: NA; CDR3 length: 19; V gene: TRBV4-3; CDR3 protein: CASSQDRASREGPYNEQFF; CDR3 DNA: TGCGCCAGCAGCCAAGACCGGGCCTCCCGGGAGGGCCCCTACAATGAGCAGTTCTTC
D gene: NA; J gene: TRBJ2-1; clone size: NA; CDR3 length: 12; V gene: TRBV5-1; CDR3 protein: CASSLPGYEQFF; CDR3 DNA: TGCGCCAGCAGCCTCCCGGGGTATGAGCAGTTCTTC
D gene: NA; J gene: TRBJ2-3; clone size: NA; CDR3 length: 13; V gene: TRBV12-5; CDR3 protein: CASGTQTPGTQYF; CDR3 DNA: TGTGCTAGTGGTACCCAGACTCCCGGCACGCAGTATTTT
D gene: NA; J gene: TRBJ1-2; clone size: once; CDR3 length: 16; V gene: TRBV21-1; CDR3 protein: CASSPGWEGPRNGYTF; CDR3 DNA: TGTGCCAGCAGCCCCGGGTGGGAGGGCCCGAGGAATGGCTACACCTTC
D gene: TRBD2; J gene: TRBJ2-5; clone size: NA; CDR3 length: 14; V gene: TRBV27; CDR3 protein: CATGTSGSQETQYF; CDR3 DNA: TGTGCCACGGGGACTAGCGGATCCCAAGAGACCCAGTACTTC
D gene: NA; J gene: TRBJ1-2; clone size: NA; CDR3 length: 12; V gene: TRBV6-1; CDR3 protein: CASDGVGYGYTF; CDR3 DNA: TGTGCCAGCGACGGGGTGGGCTATGGCTACACCTTC